One sample yielded the 11 T cell receptor beta chains listed below, sequenced in a study of blood T cell repertoires in COVID-19 (dated by TCRdb to 2018 to 2021). Library preparation employed the immunoSEQ multiplex PCR assay. The table was pulled from immuneACCESS by TCRdb, which kept in-frame rearrangements only. Such tables lose some clones; where checked, under half of the loss comes from unresolved V genes, and the rest has no known cause. Counted in this sample were approximately 27,000 clones; roughly 89% of them appeared once. The ten largest clones take up over 40% of the sample. The sample was peripheral blood. These receptors came from a human donor with acute or convalescent COVID-19. The donor label of this sample is uncertain.

The chain joins TRBV3-1 (or the pseudogene TRBV3-2) to TRBJ2-7; the match to TRBD2 covers 7 bases. CDR3 size: 15 residues. The J segment lost 1 base and the V segment lost 4 bases, leaving 7 bases of the junction unmatched. Germline assignment: CDR1 LGHDT and CDR2 YNNKEL (reference sequence). Written as DNA, the CDR3 is TGTGCCAGCAGCCGAGCGGGAACAGGATCCTACGAGCAGTACTTC. Protein: CASSRAGTGSYEQYF.

The chain recombines TRBV20-1 with TRBJ1-1; TRBD1 might be the D (6 bases). Germline loops: CDR1 DFQATT, CDR2 SNEGSKA (reference sequence). The CDR3 has 11 amino acids. The CDR3 here is CSGRGNTEAFF. DNA for the CDR3: TGCAGCGGCAGGGGAAACACTGAAGCTTTCTTT.

The chain employs TRBV15 and TRBJ1-5; D gene uncertain. Trimming left V 0 bases short and J 1 base short, with 7 bases between. The CDR3 totals 15 residues. Germline-derived CDR1 and CDR2 are LNHNV and YYDKDF (reference sequence). DNA for the CDR3: TGTGCCACCAGCAGAGAATACTGGAGCAATCAGCCCCAGCATTTT. Translated: CATSREYWSNQPQHF.

V and J are TRBV7-3 and TRBJ1-1; D is perhaps TRBD1 (5 bases). The CDR3 has 13 amino acids. Looked up from germline, CDR1 is SGHTA and CDR2 is FQGTGA. Trimming cost V 2 bases and J 7 bases, with 11 bases left between them. The CDR3 sequence: CASSLRRGSEAFF. Here the CDR3 DNA reads TGTGCCAGCAGCTTACGGCGGGGCAGTGAAGCTTTCTTT.

This chain uses TRBV2 with TRBJ1-5, with 7 positions matching TRBD1. Germline V gene data show CDR1 as SNHLY and CDR2 as FYNNEI. The CDR3 has 16 residues. V gave up 2 bases and J gave up 4 bases; unmatched junction bases: 8. The DNA of the CDR3 is TGTGCCAGCAGTGAATGGCGGGGCAGGGGGAATCAGCCCCAGCATTTT. Its protein product is CASSEWRGRGNQPQHF.

The chain combines TRBV2 with TRBJ2-7, with 9 bases identical to TRBD1. The CDR3 extends over 14 amino acids. V was pared by 5 bases and J by 7 bases, with 9 bases of the junction left unmatched. CDR1 is SNHLY and CDR2 is FYNNEI in the germline V gene. CDR3 bases: TGTGCCAGCAGTAAAGACAGGGGGTCCGGTGAGCAGTACTTC. Residues: CASSKDRGSGEQYF.

The gene calls are TRBV28 and TRBJ1-2; D is unclear. V was trimmed by 2 bases and J by 0 bases, leaving 7 bases between them. Looked up from germline, CDR1 is MDHEN and CDR2 is SYDVKM. The length of the CDR3 is 14 residues. CDR3 DNA sequence: TGTGCCAGCAGTTTAGTACAGCCTAACTATGGCTACACCTTC. This codes for CASSLVQPNYGYTF.

This clone appeared a single time. The V gene is TRBV19, the J gene TRBJ1-1; 7 bases are a match to TRBD1. The CDR3 spans 16 residues. CDR1 and CDR2 (germline): LNHDA, SQIVND (reference sequence). After removal of 3 bases from V and 0 bases from J, the junction contained 7 bases not matched to a gene. CDR3 amino acids: CASSMSPGQLNTEAFF. In nucleotides, the CDR3 is TGTGCCAGTAGTATGTCCCCGGGACAGTTGAACACTGAAGCTTTCTTT.

This clone was observed a few times. This chain connects TRBV19 to TRBJ1-6, with 10 bases aligning to TRBD1. J gave up 11 bases and V 7 bases, and 11 bases lay outside the gene matches. This CDR3 is built from 15 residues. Germline values: CDR1 LNHDA, CDR2 SQIVND (reference sequence). CDR3 protein: CASTPQGQGRTPLHF. CDR3 coding DNA: TGTGCCAGTACCCCTCAGGGACAGGGGAGGACACCCCTCCACTTT.

This rearrangement joins TRBV18 to TRBJ2-5; 9 bases are a match to TRBD2. The length of the CDR3 is 15 residues. V trimming: 3 bases; J trimming: 4 bases; junction bases outside the gene matches: 6. Germline V lookup: CDR1 KGHSH, CDR2 LQKENI. The CDR3 sequence is CASSPRGGTRETQYF. CDR3 coding DNA: TGTGCCAGCTCACCGCGGGGGGGCACACGAGAGACCCAGTACTTC.

The chain is built from TRBV19 and TRBJ2-1, with a tentative D call TRBD1 (5 bases). Trimming stripped 6 bases from V and 10 bases from J, with 16 bases between. Germline lookup yields CDR1 LNHDA and CDR2 SQIVND (reference sequence). The CDR3 extends over 13 amino acids. The CDR3, as DNA: TGTGCCAGTAGCCCCAATAGGGGAAGGGAGCAGTTCTTC. Translation: CASSPNRGREQFF.